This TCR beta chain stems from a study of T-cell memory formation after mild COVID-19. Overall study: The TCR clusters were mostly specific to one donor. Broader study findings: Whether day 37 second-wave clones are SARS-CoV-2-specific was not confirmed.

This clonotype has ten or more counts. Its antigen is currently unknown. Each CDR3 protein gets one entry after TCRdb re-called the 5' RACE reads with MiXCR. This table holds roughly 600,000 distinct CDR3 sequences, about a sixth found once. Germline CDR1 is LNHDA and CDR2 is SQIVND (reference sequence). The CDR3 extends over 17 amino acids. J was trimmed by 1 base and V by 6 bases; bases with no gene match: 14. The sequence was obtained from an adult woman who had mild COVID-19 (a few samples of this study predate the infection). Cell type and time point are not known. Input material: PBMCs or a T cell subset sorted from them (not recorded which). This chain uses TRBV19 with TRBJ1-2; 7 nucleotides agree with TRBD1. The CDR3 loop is CASRQTLSGGFNYGYTF. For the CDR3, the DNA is TGTGCCAGTAGGCAAACCCTGTCAGGGGGATTTAACTATGGCTACACCTTC.